Presented here are 14 T cell receptor beta chains from one specimen sequenced in a study of T cell responses to AZD1222 COVID-19 vaccine. Produced via immunoSEQ multiplex PCR; TCRdb's table is partial and in-frame only. The repertoire holds more than 150,000 clones, with 90% as singletons. Sample: peripheral blood, taken on day 0 of AZD1222 vaccination. Receptors originate from an adult in good health.

This chain links TRBV6-6 with TRBJ2-7; 7 bases are shared with TRBD1. Germline assignment: CDR1 MNHNY and CDR2 SVGAGI (reference sequence). Trimming cost V 2 bases and J 3 bases; bases outside gene matches: 7. The CDR3 is made up of 15 amino acids. In DNA form, the CDR3 reads TGTGCCAGCAGTTACCCGACAGGGTTTCGCTACGAGCAGTACTTC. Amino acids: CASSYPTGFRYEQYF.

The J gene is TRBJ2-5, the V gene TRBV18, with D tentatively TRBD1 (6 bases). The CDR3 covers 15 residues. V was cut by 3 bases and J by 2 bases, with 13 bases left in between. Germline V lookup: CDR1 KGHSH, CDR2 LQKENI. The CDR3 coding sequence is TGTGCCAGCTCACCCGGCTCGGACAGTCAAGAGACCCAGTACTTC. Translation gives CASSPGSDSQETQYF.

This chain uses TRBV28 with TRBJ1-6; tentative D call: TRBD1 (5 bases). CDR1 and CDR2 (germline): MDHEN, SYDVKM. The CDR3 is 15 residues long. The V and J ends lost 6 bases and 6 bases respectively, with 15 bases between them. In DNA form, the CDR3 reads TGTGCCAGCAGGGAAGAACAGGTCCCTAATTCACCCCTCCACTTT. Translated: CASREEQVPNSPLHF.

V and J are TRBV9 and TRBJ1-6, with TRBD1 matching over 7 bases. Germline V gene data show CDR1 as SGDLS and CDR2 as YYNGEE. The junction had 6 bases not matched to a gene; V was cut back by 2 bases and J by 10 bases. This CDR3 region has 14 residues. In nucleotides, the CDR3 is TGTGCCAGCAGCGTGGGGAACAGGGGATCACCCCTCCACTTT. This sequence encodes CASSVGNRGSPLHF.

V and J are TRBV11-2 and TRBJ2-7; TRBD2 might be the D (5 bases). V was shortened by 2 bases and J by 0 bases, with 11 bases between the two germline ends. CDR1 is SGHAT and CDR2 is FQNNGV in the germline V gene. The CDR3 totals 15 residues. CDR3 in DNA: TGTGCCAGCAGCTTATTTCTAGCCCCCTCCTACGAGCAGTACTTC. It is translated as CASSLFLAPSYEQYF.

The chain carries TRBV7-9 and TRBJ1-2; no clear D gene. The germline V gene has CDR1 SEHNR and CDR2 FQNEAQ (reference sequence). The V gene lost 5 bases and the J gene lost 8 bases, with 18 bases spanning the gap. The CDR3 runs to 14 residues. CDR3 in amino acids: CASSRTERVGGYTF. The CDR3 nucleotides are TGTGCCAGCAGCCGTACTGAGAGGGTCGGCGGCTACACCTTC.

This rearrangement joins TRBV3-1 (or the pseudogene TRBV3-2) to TRBJ2-7; either TRBD1 or TRBD2 may fit D (6 bases each). This CDR3 has 14 residues. Looked up from germline, CDR1 is LGHDT and CDR2 is YNNKEL (reference sequence). The V and J ends lost 7 bases and 5 bases respectively, with 18 bases between them. The CDR3 DNA sequence: TGTGCCAGCAATGGGGGGCCTTCGGGCGACGAGCAGTACTTC. Its protein is CASNGGPSGDEQYF.

This clone has only a few counts. The chain recombines TRBV2 with TRBJ1-4; D might be TRBD1 (6 bases). The V end lost 4 bases, the J end lost 4 bases, and 10 bases lay between the germline ends. CDR3 length: 14 residues. Germline V gene lookup returns CDR1 SNHLY and CDR2 FYNNEI. The CDR3 DNA sequence: TGTGCCAGCAGTGTGAGAGGGGGTAATGAAAAACTGTTTTTT. It is translated as CASSVRGGNEKLFF.

V gene TRBV14 combines with J gene TRBJ1-1; D is ambiguous. Germline CDR1 and CDR2: SGHDN and FVKESK. Trimming shortened V by 0 bases and J by 10 bases, and 18 bases separated the two germline ends. This CDR3 is 15 amino acids long. The CDR3, as DNA: TGTGCCAGCAGCCAAGATCCGTATGTGCGGATAGGAGCTTTCTTT. Amino acids: CASSQDPYVRIGAFF.

This chain links TRBV4-3 with TRBJ2-3; D is possibly TRBD2 (5 bases). This CDR3 is built from 17 residues. Germline CDR1 LGHNA, CDR2 YSLEER. Trimming shortened V by 0 bases and J by 0 bases, and 13 bases separated the two germline ends. The CDR3 bases are TGCGCCAGCAGCCAAGATAGGAGCGGTACTAGCACAGATACGCAGTATTTT. This sequence encodes CASSQDRSGTSTDTQYF.

This clone was seen once. The rearrangement links TRBV6-4 to TRBJ1-1; 8 positions agree with TRBD1. The germline CDR1 and CDR2 sequences are MRHNA and SNTAGT. The CDR3 length is 15 residues. With 6 bases clipped from V and 1 base from J, the junction kept 7 bases outside the gene matches. The CDR3 is CASSETGTGNTEAFF. In DNA form, the CDR3 reads TGTGCCAGCAGCGAGACCGGGACAGGGAACACTGAAGCTTTCTTT.

In its sample, this clone was seen a few times. The chain links TRBV2 to TRBJ1-3; possibly TRBD1 for D (5 bases). CDR1 SNHLY and CDR2 FYNNEI come from the germline V gene. The CDR3 sequence is 14 residues long. The germline V and J ends were trimmed by 6 bases and 2 bases, with 11 bases remaining between them. CDR3 loop: CASRPRVAGNTIYF. Here the CDR3 DNA reads TGTGCCAGCAGGCCCAGGGTGGCTGGAAACACCATATATTTT.

J is TRBJ1-4 and V is TRBV10-1, with 7 bases fitting TRBD1. The CDR3 runs 13 residues. V trimming: 6 bases; J trimming: 3 bases; junction bases outside the gene matches: 1. Germline V gives CDR1 WNHNN, CDR2 SYGVQD (reference sequence). As DNA, the CDR3 is TGCGCCAGCAGAAGGGGGCCTAATGAAAAACTGTTTTTT. It codes for CASRRGPNEKLFF.

The chain employs TRBV7-8 and TRBJ1-4, with no clear D. Germline CDR1 and CDR2: SGHVS and FQNEAQ. The V and J ends lost 5 bases and 5 bases respectively, with 6 bases between them. This CDR3 is 12 amino acids long. CDR3 region: CASSPLNEKLFF. The CDR3 coding sequence is TGTGCCAGCAGCCCCTTGAATGAAAAACTGTTTTTT.